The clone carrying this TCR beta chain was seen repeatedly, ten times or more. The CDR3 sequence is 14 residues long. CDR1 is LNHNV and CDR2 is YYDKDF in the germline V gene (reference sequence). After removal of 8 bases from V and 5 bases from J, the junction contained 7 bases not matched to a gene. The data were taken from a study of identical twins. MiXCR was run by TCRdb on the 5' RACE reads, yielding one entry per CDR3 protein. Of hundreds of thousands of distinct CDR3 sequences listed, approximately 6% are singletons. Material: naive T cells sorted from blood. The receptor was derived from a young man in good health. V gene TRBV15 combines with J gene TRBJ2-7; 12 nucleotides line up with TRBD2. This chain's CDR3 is CATRETSGRNEQYF. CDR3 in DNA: TGTGCCACCCGGGAGACTAGCGGGAGAAACGAGCAGTACTTC. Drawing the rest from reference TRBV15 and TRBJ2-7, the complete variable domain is DAMVIQNPRYQVTQFGKPVTLSCSQTLNHNVMYWYQQKSSQAPKLLFHYYDKDFNNEADTPDNFQSRRPNTSFCFLDIRSPGLGDTAMYLCATRETSGRNEQYFGPGTRLTVT.